A single T cell receptor beta chain is shown here with its context. Its antigen is not identified. These data belong to a study of OX40 agonist ivuxolimab in advanced cancers. Study context: It was ivuxolimab, an agonistic anti-OX40 (CD134) antibody, that patients were treated with.

CDR1 is MNHNS and CDR2 is SASEGT in the germline V gene. This CDR3 spans 15 amino acids. J gave up 5 bases and V 4 bases, and 6 bases lay outside the gene matches. Study-wide results and caveats: In general, CD8+ T cells held more expanded clones than CD4+ did, on average.

TCRdb keeps only in-frame clones here, not all; method: immunoSEQ multiplex PCR. Seen here are 70,000 or so clones, roughly 86% observed once, and the top ten hold approximately 0.63%. The chain is built from TRBV6-1 and TRBJ2-5; 11 bases map to TRBD2. This clonotype originated in an adult with an advanced solid tumor such as melanoma, head and neck, liver or kidney cancer. The specimen comprised CD4+ or CD8+ T cells sorted from blood, sampled in a trial of the OX40 agonist ivuxolimab. CDR3 nucleotide sequence: TGTGCCAGCAGTGTGACTAGCGGGGTTGGGGAGACCCAGTACTTC. Encoded protein: CASSVTSGVGETQYF.